One sample yielded the 18 T cell receptor beta chains listed below, sequenced in a study of metastatic and nonmetastatic thyroid tumors. Each patient went into thyroid surgery without having received any treatment. TCRdb re-clonotyped the PCR reads through MiXCR. This table holds fewer than 3,500 clones, 20% to 30% found once. The sample comprised tumor tissue. The receptors were sampled from a female donor with papillary thyroid cancer or a benign thyroid nodule (not recorded which). Some clones in this sample may be carry-over from other donors' samples.

This chain connects TRBV10-2 to TRBJ2-7; D is possibly TRBD2 (5 bases). The CDR3 runs to 15 residues. Germline loops: CDR1 WSHSY, CDR2 SAAADI. Trimming cost V 6 bases and J 3 bases, with 18 bases left between them. This chain's CDR3 is CASRLSAAEVYEQYF. The CDR3 DNA reads as TGCGCCAGCAGGTTGTCAGCGGCGGAGGTCTACGAGCAGTACTTC.

This clone turned up a few times. The J gene is TRBJ1-2, the V gene TRBV12-3 or TRBV12-4; unclear D gene. The V end lost 5 bases, the J end lost 8 bases, and 6 bases lay between the germline ends. The CDR3 has 10 amino acids. CDR3 DNA: TGTGCCAGCAGTCTGCGAGGCTACACCTTC. This gives the protein CASSLRGYTF.

Comments on this clone: An end of the junction does not agree with germline; a read error may underlie this. J is TRBJ2-2 and V is TRBV6-2 or TRBV6-3; D possibly corresponds to TRBD1 (6 bases). The CDR3 has 15 amino acids. Germline lookup yields CDR1 MNHEY and CDR2 SVGEGT. The CDR3 bases are TGTTCCAGCAGTTACTCGAACAGGGACACCGGGGAGCTGTTTTTT. Translating it yields CSSSYSNRDTGELFF.

This clone is deemed medium-sized. The chain links TRBV19 to TRBJ2-1, with D maybe TRBD2 (6 bases). The ends were cut back, 5 bases at V and 4 bases at J, with 15 bases in the middle. The CDR3 runs 15 residues. Germline V CDR1 and CDR2: LNHDA, SQIVND (reference sequence). CDR3 nucleotide sequence: TGTGCCAGTAGTGCCTCGGGTAGCGGTTACAATGAGCAGTTCTTC. It is translated as CASSASGSGYNEQFF.

The chain recombines TRBV24-1 with TRBJ1-2, with D tentatively TRBD1 (6 bases). In germline, CDR1 is KGHDR, CDR2 SFDVKD. CDR3 length: 16 amino acids. Between the trimmed V and J ends, which lost 4 bases and 6 bases, there was a span of 20 bases. The CDR3 loop is CATSDPTGPEDDGYTF. CDR3 DNA sequence: TGTGCCACCAGTGACCCTACAGGGCCCGAGGATGATGGCTACACCTTC.

This clone was counted once. The CDR3 coding sequence is TGTGCCAGCAGCCAAGATGGGGAGGGGACCTATGGCTACACCTTC. Protein sequence: CASSQDGEGTYGYTF. The genes are TRBV4-2 and TRBJ1-2, with TRBD1 as a possible D gene (5 bases). The CDR3 sequence is 15 residues long. V dropped 0 bases and J dropped 4 bases, with 12 bases sitting between them. Germline V gene sequence: CDR1 LGHNA, CDR2 YNFKEQ.

This chain uses TRBV28 with TRBJ1-1; D perhaps matches TRBD1 (5 bases). This CDR3 is 13 amino acids long. Looked up from germline, CDR1 is MDHEN and CDR2 is SYDVKM. Trimming removed 6 bases at V and 4 bases at J, with 12 bases between. The CDR3 DNA sequence: TGTGCCAGCAGCCCTGGGGGGGGCACTGAAGCTTTCTTT. Residues: CASSPGGGTEAFF.

This clone was observed at least ten times. J is TRBJ2-5 and V is TRBV6-2 or TRBV6-3; D may be TRBD1 (6 bases). Trimming left V 10 bases short and J 5 bases short, with 17 bases between. The V gene's germline CDR1 is MNHEY and CDR2 SVGEGT. The CDR3 extends over 13 amino acids. The CDR3 coding sequence is TGTGCCACCATTCCACAGGGTATGGAGACCCAGTACTTC. Encoded protein: CATIPQGMETQYF.

By sample share, this clone is large. The genes are TRBV6-1 and TRBJ1-1; the match to TRBD1 covers 7 bases. Germline assignment: CDR1 MNHNS and CDR2 SASEGT. There are 17 residues in the CDR3. Trimming cost V 5 bases and J 0 bases; bases outside gene matches: 12. The CDR3 here is CASSPTGTEFMNTEAFF. The CDR3 DNA is TGTGCCAGCAGTCCGACCGGGACAGAGTTTATGAACACTGAAGCTTTCTTT.

The chain joins TRBV7-9 to TRBJ2-7; 7 bases are shared with TRBD1. The CDR3 contains 12 residues. After removal of 10 bases from V and 4 bases from J, the junction contained 7 bases not matched to a gene. The germline gives CDR1 SEHNR, CDR2 FQNEAQ (reference sequence). This CDR3 reads CAIRDRVYEQYF. Written as DNA, the CDR3 is TGTGCCATTCGTGACAGGGTATACGAGCAGTACTTC.

By share, this clone ranks as medium-sized. The chain joins TRBV20-1 to TRBJ1-1; a weak D match, TRBD1 (6 bases). Trimming removed 5 bases from V and 7 bases from J, with 14 bases in between. The CDR3 loop spans 12 amino acids. Germline loops: CDR1 DFQATT, CDR2 SNEGSKA (reference sequence). In DNA, the CDR3 is TGCAGTGCTTTACAGGGTAGCAATGAAGCTTTCTTT. Amino acid sequence: CSALQGSNEAFF.

In its sample, this clone is medium-sized. This chain connects TRBV7-2 to TRBJ2-5, with D maybe TRBD1 (7 bases). V lost 3 bases and J lost 4, with 15 bases in between. CDR3 length: 15 residues. From germline, CDR1 is SGHTA and CDR2 FQGNSA. The CDR3 is CASSFPGGLPETQYF. In DNA form, the CDR3 reads TGTGCCAGCAGCTTCCCAGGGGGGTTGCCAGAGACCCAGTACTTC.

The chain couples TRBV4-2 to TRBJ1-6; TRBD1 might be the D (5 bases). This CDR3 region has 15 residues. Germline values: CDR1 LGHNA, CDR2 YNFKEQ. Trimming cost V 1 base and J 9 bases, with 13 bases left between them. CDR3: CASSQAQGAGSPLHF. The CDR3 DNA reads TGTGCCAGCAGCCAAGCCCAGGGAGCCGGTTCACCCCTCCACTTT.

This clone came up many times. The chain carries TRBV28 and TRBJ2-2, with D tentatively TRBD1 (6 bases). This CDR3 comprises 13 residues. Germline V CDR1 and CDR2: MDHEN, SYDVKM. V lost 4 bases, J lost 5 bases, and 8 bases lay in between. DNA for the CDR3: TGTGCCAGCAGTTACAGGGAAACCGGGGAGCTGTTTTTT. It translates to CASSYRETGELFF.

In its sample, this clone is large. V gene TRBV25-1 combines with J gene TRBJ1-2; 9 positions match TRBD1. V trimming: 4 bases; J trimming: 8 bases; junction bases outside the gene matches: 5. Per germline, CDR1 MGHDK and CDR2 SYGVNS. The CDR3 totals 13 residues. The chain's CDR3 is CASSAQGARGYTF. The DNA for the CDR3 is TGTGCCAGCAGTGCACAGGGGGCGCGGGGCTACACCTTC.

This clone was seen only a few times. The chain recombines TRBV12-3 or TRBV12-4 with TRBJ2-2; 7 nucleotides match TRBD1. The V gene end was trimmed by 6 bases and the J gene end by 6 bases; junction bases not matched to a gene: 4. CDR3 length: 13 amino acids. This chain's CDR3 is CASSTGAAGELFF. For the CDR3, the DNA is TGTGCCAGCAGCACAGGGGCGGCCGGGGAGCTGTTTTTT.

This clone occurred a few times. The chain uses TRBV7-3 and TRBJ2-1; 9 nucleotides agree with TRBD2. V was pared by 3 bases and J by 9 bases, with 3 bases of the junction left unmatched. The CDR3 sequence is 13 residues long. Germline loops: CDR1 SGHTA, CDR2 FQGTGA. The CDR3 here is CASSFTAGGEQFF. Here the CDR3 DNA reads TGTGCCAGCAGCTTTACAGCGGGAGGTGAGCAGTTCTTC.

This clone was recorded once. The chain couples TRBV18 to TRBJ2-1; D remains unclear. The CDR3 contains 12 residues. V lost 3 bases and J lost 5, with 5 bases in between. Germline V gene lookup returns CDR1 KGHSH and CDR2 LQKENI. CDR3 region: CASSPGNNEQFF. The DNA for the CDR3 is TGTGCCAGCTCACCGGGGAACAATGAGCAGTTCTTC.